In this sample, the clone carrying this TCR beta chain turned up a few times. Antigen specificity is unknown. Germline V CDR1 and CDR2: MNHNS, SASEGT. V gave up 5 bases and J gave up 0 bases, with 26 bases separating them. The CDR3 consists of 19 residues. The source of the sample is a study of response to subunit inactivated influenza vaccine. Study-level results: The study's authors posited that every seasonal influenza vaccination enlists few new T cells.

TCRdb independently ran MiXCR on the RT-PCR reads; one entry per CDR3 protein. Of fewer than 700,000 distinct CDR3 sequences listed, around 13% are singletons. The sequenced sample was PBMCs from blood, obtained more than 35 days after vaccination. The chain links TRBV6-1 to TRBJ2-7, with D perhaps TRBD1 (5 bases). This clonotype was obtained from a man between 50 and 59 years old who received an inactivated influenza vaccine. The CDR3 DNA reads as TGTGCCAGCAGTCCCCTTCCCGGTTGGGGCTCCCGGAGCTCCTACGAGCAGTACTTC. Its protein is CASSPLPGWGSRSSYEQYF.